This T cell receptor beta chain is drawn from a study of T cell changes during pregnancy in multiple sclerosis. CDR1 and CDR2 from the germline V gene are SGHKS and YYEKEE (reference sequence). The CDR3 is 12 residues long. V lost 5 bases to trimming and J lost 1 base, with 6 bases between them. The assay was immunoSEQ multiplex PCR, and TCRdb's table has in-frame clones only and misses some. The sample lists fewer than 45,000 clones, around 92% occurring once. The sequence derives from a female donor in good health, enrolled as a control in a pregnancy study. Material: CD4+ T cells from peripheral blood mononuclear cells, obtained in the second trimester of pregnancy. V usage is TRBV5-5 and J usage is TRBJ1-2; perhaps TRBD1 as D (5 bases). CDR3 residues: CASRQGNYGYTF. Written as DNA, the CDR3 is TGTGCCAGCAGGCAGGGTAACTATGGCTACACCTTC.